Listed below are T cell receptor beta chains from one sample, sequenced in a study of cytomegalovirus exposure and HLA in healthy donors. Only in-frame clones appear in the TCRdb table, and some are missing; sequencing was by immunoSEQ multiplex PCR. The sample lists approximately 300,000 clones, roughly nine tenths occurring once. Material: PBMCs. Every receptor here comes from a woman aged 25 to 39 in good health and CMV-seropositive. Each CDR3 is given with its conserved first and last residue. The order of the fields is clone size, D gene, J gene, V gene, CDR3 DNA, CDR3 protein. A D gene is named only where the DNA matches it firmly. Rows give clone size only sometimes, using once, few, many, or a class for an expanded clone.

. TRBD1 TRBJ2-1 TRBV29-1 TGCAGCGTTTACACGCGGGACAGGGGGAGGAATGAGCAGTTCTTC CSVYTRDRGRNEQFF
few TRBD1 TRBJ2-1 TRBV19 TGTGCCAGTAGTCCGACAGGGGGCTCCTACAATGAGCAGTTCTTC CASSPTGGSYNEQFF
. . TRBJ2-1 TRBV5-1 TGCGCCAGCAGCTTGGTCTTGGGAGGCAATGAGCAGTTCTTC CASSLVLGGNEQFF
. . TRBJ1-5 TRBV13 TGTGCCAGCAGCCACCGACAGGCGGGTCCCAATCAGCCCCAGCATTTT CASSHRQAGPNQPQHF
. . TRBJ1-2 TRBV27 TGTGCCAGCAGTTTAGGCGGTCCGCTATATGGCTACACCTTC CASSLGGPLYGYTF
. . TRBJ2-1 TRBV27 TGTGCCAGCAGTTTGGGGTTTGAGCAGTTCTTC CASSLGFEQFF
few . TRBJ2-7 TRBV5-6 TGTGCCAGCAGCTATCAGACAGTTCCCTACGAGCAGTACTTC CASSYQTVPYEQYF
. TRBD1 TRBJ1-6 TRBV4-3 TGCGCCAGCAGCCAAGAAAGGGGCACAGGGGGGAATTCACCCCTCCACTTT CASSQERGTGGNSPLHF
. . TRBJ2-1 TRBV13 TGTGCCAGCAGCACCCAACCGTATGAGCAGTTCTTC CASSTQPYEQFF
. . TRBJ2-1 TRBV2 TGTGCCAGCAGTAAAACCACAGGCGCCTCTACAAATGAGCAGTTCTTC CASSKTTGASTNEQFF
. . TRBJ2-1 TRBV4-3 TGCGCCAGCAGCCAAGGGACACCCAGCAATGAGCAGTTCTTC CASSQGTPSNEQFF
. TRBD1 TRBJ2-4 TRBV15 TGTGCCACCAGCAGAGACTTCCCGGGACAGGGGGCGAGAAACATTCAGTACTTC CATSRDFPGQGARNIQYF
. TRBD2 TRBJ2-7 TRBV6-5 TGTGCCAGCAGTTACGTGCGACTAGCGGGACTTTACGAGCAGTACTTC CASSYVRLAGLYEQYF
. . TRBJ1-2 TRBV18 TGTGCCAGCTCAACCCAGGGGTCAGGCTATGGCTACACCTTC CASSTQGSGYGYTF
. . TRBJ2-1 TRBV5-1 TGCGCCAGCAGCTTGGGGGGCGGGGCATACAATGAGCAGTTCTTC CASSLGGGAYNEQFF
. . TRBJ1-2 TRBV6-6 TGTGCCAGCAGCCAACGAAGTAACTATGGCTACACCTTC CASSQRSNYGYTF
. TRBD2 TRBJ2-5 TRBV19 TGTGCCAGTTGCCTTGCGGGAGGCCCGCAAGAGACCCAGTACTTC CASCLAGGPQETQYF
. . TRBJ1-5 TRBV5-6 TGTGCCAGCTCTAGAAGCAATCAGCCCCAGCATTTT CASSRSNQPQHF
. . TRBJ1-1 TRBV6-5 TGTGCCAGCAGTTACTCCGGGGGGTCCCACACTGAAGCTTTCTTT CASSYSGGSHTEAFF
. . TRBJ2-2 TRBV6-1 TGTGCCAGCAGTTTGGGAAACACCGGGGAGCTGTTTTTT CASSLGNTGELFF
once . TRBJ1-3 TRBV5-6 TGTGCCAGCAGCTCCCCGGAGGTCAGGACCGCCTCTGGAAACACCATATATTTT CASSSPEVRTASGNTIYF
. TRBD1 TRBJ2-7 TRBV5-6 TGTGCCAGCACCCTGGCCGGGACAGGGGGCAACGAGCAGTACTTC CASTLAGTGGNEQYF
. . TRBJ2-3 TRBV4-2 TGTGCCAGCAGCCAAGGAGGGGGGGCCATAGATACGCAGTATTTT CASSQGGGAIDTQYF
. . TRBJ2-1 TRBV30 TGTGCCTGGAGTGTAGGAGCGGTTAATGAGCAGTTCTTC CAWSVGAVNEQFF
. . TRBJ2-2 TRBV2 TGTGCCAGCAGTGGAAACTCGGGGGCTGGGGCCCAGAACACCGGGGAGCTGTTTTTT CASSGNSGAGAQNTGELFF
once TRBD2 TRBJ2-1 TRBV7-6 TGTGCCAGCAGCTTACGACTAGCGGGAGTAGATCGGGATGAGCAGTTCTTC CASSLRLAGVDRDEQFF
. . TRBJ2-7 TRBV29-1 TGCAGCGTCCAAATACAGGGTTACGAGCAGTACTTC CSVQIQGYEQYF
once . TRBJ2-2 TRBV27 TGTGCCAGCAGTTTACACGGAAACACCGGGGAGCTGTTTTTT CASSLHGNTGELFF
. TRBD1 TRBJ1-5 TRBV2 TGTGCCAGCAGTGCCATAAGACAGGGCGCAGGCAATCAGCCCCAGCATTTT CASSAIRQGAGNQPQHF
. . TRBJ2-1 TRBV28 TGTGCCAGCAGCAAACTCCTGGGCCTTGGGTCGAATGAGCAGTTCTTC CASSKLLGLGSNEQFF
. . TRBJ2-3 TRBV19 TGTGCCAGTAGCTCATTTGGGGGTGCGGATACGCAGTATTTT CASSSFGGADTQYF
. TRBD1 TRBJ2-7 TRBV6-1 TGTGCCAGCAGTGACGGGACAGGGGTCGAGCAGTACTTC CASSDGTGVEQYF
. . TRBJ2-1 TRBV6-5 TGTGCCAGCAGTTATGGGCAGCCCACCTACAATGAGCAGTTCTTC CASSYGQPTYNEQFF
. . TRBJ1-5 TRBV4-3 TGCGCCAGCAGCCAAGATCCCCGGGCCGATCAGCCCCAGCATTTT CASSQDPRADQPQHF
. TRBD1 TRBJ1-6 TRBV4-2 TGTGCCAGCAGCCAAGATCGACAGGGGGCAAATAATTCACCCCTCCACTTT CASSQDRQGANNSPLHF
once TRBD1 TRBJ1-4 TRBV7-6 TGTGCCAGCAGCTACACAGGGGGAGGTGATGAAAAACTGTTTTTT CASSYTGGGDEKLFF
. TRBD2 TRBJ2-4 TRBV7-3 TGTGCCAGCAGCTTATGGCCTACTAGCGGGGGAGAAAAAAACATTCAGTACTTC CASSLWPTSGGEKNIQYF
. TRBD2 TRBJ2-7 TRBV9 TGTGCCAGCAGCGGTCGGGAGCCAAACCTAGCGGGAGTGTACGAGCAGTACTTC CASSGREPNLAGVYEQYF
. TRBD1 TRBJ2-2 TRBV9 TGTGCCAGCAGCGTAGCGCCGGTGGACAGGGGGAACACCGGGGAGCTGTTTTTT CASSVAPVDRGNTGELFF
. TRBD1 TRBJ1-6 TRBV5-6 TGTGCCAGCAGCTTGGAAGGACAGGGGAATTCACCCCTCCACTTT CASSLEGQGNSPLHF
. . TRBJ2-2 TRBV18 TGTGCCAGCTCACCAGTAGCGACCGGGGAGCTGTTTTTT CASSPVATGELFF
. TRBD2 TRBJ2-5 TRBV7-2 TGTGCCAGCAGCCTCCCACTAGCGGGGGTTAAAGAGACCCAGTACTTC CASSLPLAGVKETQYF
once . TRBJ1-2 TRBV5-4 TGTGCCAGCAGCATCACAGGGCCTAACTATGGCTACACCTTC CASSITGPNYGYTF
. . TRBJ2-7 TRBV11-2 TGTGCCAGCCTACTCTACGAGCAGTACTTC CASLLYEQYF
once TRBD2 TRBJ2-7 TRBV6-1 TGTGCCAGCAGTGAATGGGAGGGGATAGCGTCCGAGCAGTACTTC CASSEWEGIASEQYF